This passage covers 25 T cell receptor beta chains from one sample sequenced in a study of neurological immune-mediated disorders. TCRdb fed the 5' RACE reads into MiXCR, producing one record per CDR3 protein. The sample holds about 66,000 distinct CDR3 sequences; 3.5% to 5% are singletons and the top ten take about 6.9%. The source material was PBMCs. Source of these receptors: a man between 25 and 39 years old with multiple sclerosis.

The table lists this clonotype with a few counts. The chain's CDR3 is CASGNNEQFF. The CDR3 DNA sequence: TGTGCCAGCGGGAACAATGAGCAGTTCTTC. This chain links TRBV5-4 with TRBJ2-1; D gene ambiguous. CDR3 length equals 10 residues. V was cut by 7 bases and J by 5 bases, with 4 bases left in between. The germline gives CDR1 SGHNT, CDR2 YYREEE (reference sequence). The variable domain in full, with the rest retrieved from reference TRBV5-4 and TRBJ2-1, is ETGVTQSPTHLIKTRGQQVTLRCSSQSGHNTVSWYQQALGQGPQFIFQYYREEENGRGNFPPRFSGLQFPNYSSELNVNALELDDSALYLCASGNNEQFFGPGTRLTVL.

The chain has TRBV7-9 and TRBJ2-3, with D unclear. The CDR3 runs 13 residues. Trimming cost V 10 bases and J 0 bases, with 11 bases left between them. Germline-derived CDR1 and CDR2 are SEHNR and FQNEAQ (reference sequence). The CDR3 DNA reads TGTGCCATTCCCCCGGAGAGCACAGATACGCAGTATTTT. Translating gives CAIPPESTDTQYF.

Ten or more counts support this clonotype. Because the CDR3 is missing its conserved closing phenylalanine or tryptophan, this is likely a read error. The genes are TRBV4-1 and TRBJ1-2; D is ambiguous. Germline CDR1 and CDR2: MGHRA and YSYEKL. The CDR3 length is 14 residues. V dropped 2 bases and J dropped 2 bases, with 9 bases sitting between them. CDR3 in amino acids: CASSQTDGNYGYTN. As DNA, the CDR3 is TGCGCCAGCAGCCAAACGGACGGCAACTATGGCTACACCAAC.

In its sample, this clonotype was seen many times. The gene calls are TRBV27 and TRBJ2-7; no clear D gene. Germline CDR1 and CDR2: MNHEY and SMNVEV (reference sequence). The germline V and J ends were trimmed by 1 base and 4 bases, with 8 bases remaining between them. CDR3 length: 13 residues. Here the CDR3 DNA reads TGTGCCAGCAGTTTATGGGTGGGGTACGAGCAGTACTTC. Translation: CASSLWVGYEQYF.

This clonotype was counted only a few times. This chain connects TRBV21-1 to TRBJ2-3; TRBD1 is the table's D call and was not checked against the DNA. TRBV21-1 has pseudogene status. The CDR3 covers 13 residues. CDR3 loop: CASSRPAAATQYF. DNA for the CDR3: TGTGCCAGCAGCCGCCCAGCCGCAGCTACGCAGTATTTT.

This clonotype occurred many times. CDR3 protein: CSARVAGLNTGELFF. CDR3 DNA sequence: TGCAGTGCTAGAGTCGCCGGGTTAAACACCGGGGAGCTGTTTTTT. The gene calls are TRBV20-1 and TRBJ2-2; D remains unclear. The CDR3 is 15 residues long. Germline CDR1 is DFQATT and CDR2 is SNEGSKA (reference sequence). Deletions cut 1 base from V and 2 bases from J, with 11 bases between.

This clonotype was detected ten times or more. CDR3: CASRRTRAKYEAFF. The CDR3 DNA follows: TGCGCCAGCAGGAGGACACGAGCGAAGTACGAAGCTTTCTTT. This chain connects TRBV10-2 to TRBJ1-1; perhaps TRBD1 as D (5 bases). Trimming took 6 bases from V and 8 from J, leaving 19 bases between them. The CDR3 covers 14 residues. Germline V gene sequence: CDR1 WSHSY, CDR2 SAAADI.

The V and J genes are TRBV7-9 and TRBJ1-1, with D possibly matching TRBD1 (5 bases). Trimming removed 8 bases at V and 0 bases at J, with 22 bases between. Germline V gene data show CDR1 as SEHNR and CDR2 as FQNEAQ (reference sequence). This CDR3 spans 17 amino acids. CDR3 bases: TGTGCCAGCTGCCGGGACTGCTGGTCTTTTTTGAACACTGAAGCTTTCTTT. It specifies CASCRDCWSFLNTEAFF.

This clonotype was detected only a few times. Here the CDR3 reads CASSLDPDNYGYTF. In DNA form, the CDR3 reads TGTGCCAGCAGCTTAGATCCAGACAACTATGGCTACACCTTC. The chain links TRBV11-3 to TRBJ1-2, with no clear D. This CDR3 comprises 14 residues. V was clipped by 0 bases and J by 2 bases, with 7 bases between them. Germline V gene sequence: CDR1 SGHNT, CDR2 YENEEA.

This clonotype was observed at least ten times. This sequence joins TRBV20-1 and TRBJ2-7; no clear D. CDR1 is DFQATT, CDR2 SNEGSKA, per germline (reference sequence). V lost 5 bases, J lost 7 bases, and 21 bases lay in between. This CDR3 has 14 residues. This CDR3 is CSALRSAGDREQYF. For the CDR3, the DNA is TGCAGTGCTCTCCGCAGCGCTGGCGATCGGGAGCAGTACTTC.

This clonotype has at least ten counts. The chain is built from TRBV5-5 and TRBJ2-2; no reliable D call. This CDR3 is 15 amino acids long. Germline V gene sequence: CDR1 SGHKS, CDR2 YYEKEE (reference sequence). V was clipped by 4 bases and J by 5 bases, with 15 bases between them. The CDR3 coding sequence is TGTGCCAGCAGCGGGGTGCCGGGTTGGACCGGGGAGCTGTTTTTT. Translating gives CASSGVPGWTGELFF.

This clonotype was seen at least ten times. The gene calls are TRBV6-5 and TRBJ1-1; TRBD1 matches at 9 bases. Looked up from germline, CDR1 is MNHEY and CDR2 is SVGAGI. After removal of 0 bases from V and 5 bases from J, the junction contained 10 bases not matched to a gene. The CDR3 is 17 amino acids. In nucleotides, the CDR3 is TGTGCCAGCAGTTACTCGTTTACAGGGGGCGGATGGACTGAAGCTTTCTTT. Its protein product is CASSYSFTGGGWTEAFF.

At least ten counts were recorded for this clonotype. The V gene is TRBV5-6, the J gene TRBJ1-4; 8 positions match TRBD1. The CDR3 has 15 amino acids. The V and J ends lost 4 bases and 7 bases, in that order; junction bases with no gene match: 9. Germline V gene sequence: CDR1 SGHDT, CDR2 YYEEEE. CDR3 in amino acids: CASSIRQGRGEKLFF. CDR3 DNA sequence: TGTGCCAGCAGCATTAGACAGGGGAGAGGTGAAAAACTGTTTTTT.

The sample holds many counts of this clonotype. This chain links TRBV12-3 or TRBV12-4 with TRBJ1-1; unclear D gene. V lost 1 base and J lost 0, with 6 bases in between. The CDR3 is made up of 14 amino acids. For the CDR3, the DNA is TGTGCCAGCAGTTTAGTAGGGATGAACACTGAAGCTTTCTTT. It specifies CASSLVGMNTEAFF.

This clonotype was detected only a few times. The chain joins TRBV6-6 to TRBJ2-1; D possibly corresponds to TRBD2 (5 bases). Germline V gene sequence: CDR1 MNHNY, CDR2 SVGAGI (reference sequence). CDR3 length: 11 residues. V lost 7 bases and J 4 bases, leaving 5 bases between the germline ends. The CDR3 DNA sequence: TGTGCCAGCACGGGGTACAATGAGCAGTTCTTC. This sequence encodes CASTGYNEQFF.

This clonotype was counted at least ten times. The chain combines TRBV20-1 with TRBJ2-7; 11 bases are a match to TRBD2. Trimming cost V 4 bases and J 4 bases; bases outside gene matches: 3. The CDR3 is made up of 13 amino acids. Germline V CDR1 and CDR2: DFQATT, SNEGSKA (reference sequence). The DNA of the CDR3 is TGCAGTGCTATTACTAGCGGGGGTTACGAGCAGTACTTC. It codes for CSAITSGGYEQYF.

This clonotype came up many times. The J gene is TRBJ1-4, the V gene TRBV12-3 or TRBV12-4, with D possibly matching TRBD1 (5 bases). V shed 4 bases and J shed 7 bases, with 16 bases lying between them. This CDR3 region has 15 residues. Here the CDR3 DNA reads TGTGCCAGCAGTTCCGAAGGGACGACACTTGAAAAACTGTTTTTT. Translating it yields CASSSEGTTLEKLFF.

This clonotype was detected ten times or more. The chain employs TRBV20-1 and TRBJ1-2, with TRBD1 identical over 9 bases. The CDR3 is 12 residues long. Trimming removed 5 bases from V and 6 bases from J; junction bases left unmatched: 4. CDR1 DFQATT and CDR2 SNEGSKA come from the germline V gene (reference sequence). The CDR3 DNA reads TGCAGTGCTTCAGACAGGGGGAATGGCTACACCTTC. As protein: CSASDRGNGYTF.

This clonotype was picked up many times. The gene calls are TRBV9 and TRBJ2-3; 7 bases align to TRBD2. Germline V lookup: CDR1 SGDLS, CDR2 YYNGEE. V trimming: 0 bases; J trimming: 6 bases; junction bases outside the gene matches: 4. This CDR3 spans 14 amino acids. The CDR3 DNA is TGTGCCAGCAGCGTAGTTGCGGGGGAGGATACGCAGTATTTT. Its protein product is CASSVVAGEDTQYF.

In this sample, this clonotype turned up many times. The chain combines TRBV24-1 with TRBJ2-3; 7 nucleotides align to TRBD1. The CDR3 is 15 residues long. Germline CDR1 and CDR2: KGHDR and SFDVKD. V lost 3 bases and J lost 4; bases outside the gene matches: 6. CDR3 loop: CATSDPRGLPDTQYF. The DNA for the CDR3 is TGTGCCACCAGTGATCCGAGGGGGCTCCCAGATACGCAGTATTTT.

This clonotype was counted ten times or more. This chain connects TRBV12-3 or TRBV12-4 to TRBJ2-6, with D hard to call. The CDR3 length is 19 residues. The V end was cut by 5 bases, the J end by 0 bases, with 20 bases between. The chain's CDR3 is CASSQKGAGRSSGANVLTF. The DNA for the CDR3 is TGTGCCAGCAGTCAAAAAGGCGCAGGCCGGAGCTCTGGGGCCAACGTCCTGACTTTC.

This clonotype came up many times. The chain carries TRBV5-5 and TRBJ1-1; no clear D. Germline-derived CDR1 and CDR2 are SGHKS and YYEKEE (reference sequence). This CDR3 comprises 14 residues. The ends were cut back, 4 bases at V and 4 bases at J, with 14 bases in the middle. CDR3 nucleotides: TGTGCCAGCAGCCGGGTGGTAGGGAGCACTGAAGCTTTCTTT. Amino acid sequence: CASSRVVGSTEAFF.

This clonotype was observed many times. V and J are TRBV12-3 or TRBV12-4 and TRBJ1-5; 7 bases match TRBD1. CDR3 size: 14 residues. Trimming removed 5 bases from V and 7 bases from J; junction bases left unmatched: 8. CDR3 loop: CASSLTGPQQPQHF. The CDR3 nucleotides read TGTGCCAGCAGTCTGACAGGGCCCCAACAGCCCCAGCATTTT.

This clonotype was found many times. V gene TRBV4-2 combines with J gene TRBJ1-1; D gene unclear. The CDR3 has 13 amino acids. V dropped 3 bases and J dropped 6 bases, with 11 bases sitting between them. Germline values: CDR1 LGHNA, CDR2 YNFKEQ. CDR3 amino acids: CASSQGIAAEAFF. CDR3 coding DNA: TGTGCCAGCAGCCAGGGCATCGCCGCTGAAGCTTTCTTT.

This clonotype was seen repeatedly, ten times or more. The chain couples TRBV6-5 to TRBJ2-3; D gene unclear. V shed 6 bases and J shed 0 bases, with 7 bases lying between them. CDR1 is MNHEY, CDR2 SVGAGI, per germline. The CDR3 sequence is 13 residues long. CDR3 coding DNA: TGTGCCAGCAGGGACGGTAGCACAGATACGCAGTATTTT. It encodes CASRDGSTDTQYF.